This record covers a single TCR beta chain. What this receptor recognizes is not known. No much larger clone exists at a distance of one base, and base qualities are not known. Genomic DNA was extracted from sorted cells with the QIAGEN DNeasy Blood and Tissue Kit for TCRbeta CDR3 sequencing. High-throughput TCRbeta CDR3 sequencing, which included PCR amplification with bias correction and internal controls, was done commercially through immunoSEQ. As for how the authors treated the data: Unique productive TCRbeta sequences were defined by CDR3 nucleotide sequence when primers matched and otherwise by CDR3 amino acid sequence together with Vbeta and Jbeta genes. To correct sorting error, sequences shared between sorted populations at a frequency ratio of 2:1 or less were removed; the rest were assigned to the higher population. Sequences were defined as donor-reactive when expanded at least 5-fold in CFSE-low cells versus unstimulated cells and present at a frequency of at least 0.01% in CFSE-low cells. Repertoire divergence was quantified by Jensen-Shannon divergence using the top 100 TCRbeta sequences ranked by frequency. For any sample with multiple sequencing runs, sorting error was corrected in each run separately before the runs were pooled. The table comes from immuneACCESS by way of TCRdb, which keeps in-frame sequences with V and J called. Part of the clones is missing from these tables; in studies checked, under half for an unresolved V gene and the rest for unknown reasons. V, J and clone size derive from that table, while D and trimming were established from the DNA sequence. The sample contains around 230,000 clones, roughly 80% of them found a single time. Clones ranked in the top ten supply about 0.58% of the sample.

The sample originates from a study of Tregs in tolerant kidney transplant recipients (dated by TCRdb to the late 2010s). Background for the entire study: The study used TCRbeta sequencing to identify donor-specific regulatory T cells before combined kidney and bone marrow transplantation, then tracked those cells after transplant. Several methods of expanding Tregs specific for an allogeneic donor were compared by TCRbeta repertoire sequencing in 3 healthy controls.

Taken from cysteine to phenylalanine, the CDR3 has 14 residues. This entry keeps only the CDR3 DNA: 42 bases, framed from base 1. As encoded in the germline V gene, CDR1 is SGHVS while CDR2 is FNYEAQ. V drops 5 bases and J drops 5 bases, leaving 12 bases in between. Unstimulated Tregs (CD4+CD25+CD127-), CD4+ non-Tregs (CD4+CD25-), CD4 and CD8 cells were FACS-sorted from thawed PBMCs. Blood from healthy controls was obtained either as purchased buffy coats or from healthy volunteers. Healthy control blood was separated into PBMCs by Ficoll density gradient and cryopreserved, and patient PBMCs were collected both before and after transplant. The full study reports these points: Because the study included only a small number of patients, the results must be confirmed in larger populations and under other immunosuppression protocols. Biological reproducibility was not directly addressed, though technical replication error appeared minimal. The most biologically relevant and donor-specific TCRbeta repertoire appeared to be identified by expanding Tregs with activated donor B cells.

Sequencing was performed on CD4+ T cells from blood. This clonotype originated in a human donor in good health. Recombination joined TRBV7-6 with TRBJ1-4, with the D segment identity uncertain. The CDR3 in this case is CASSVSGLNEKLFF. The nucleotides read TGTGCCAGCAGCGTTTCAGGCCTGAATGAAAAACTGTTTTTT.